The 16 T cell receptor beta chains below were found in one sample sequenced in a study of blood T cell repertoires in COVID-19. The repertoire was sequenced with immunoSEQ multiplex PCR; TCRdb's copy has only in-frame clones and lacks some. The sample carries hundreds of thousands of clones, roughly 85% recorded once. What was sequenced was PBMCs or T cells enriched from blood (not recorded which). Source of these receptors: a middle-aged woman who had recovered from COVID-19.

The V call is TRBV7-2, the J call TRBJ1-3; TRBD1 matches 9 bases. Trimming removed 5 bases from V and 6 bases from J; junction bases left unmatched: 5. The CDR3 contains 14 residues. Germline V gene sequence: CDR1 SGHTA, CDR2 FQGNSA. CDR3 protein: CASSPTGGKNTIYF. The CDR3 bases are TGTGCCAGCAGCCCTACAGGGGGCAAAAACACCATATATTTT.

J is TRBJ2-2 and V is TRBV7-9, with 8 bases that match TRBD2. J lost 7 bases, V lost 0 bases, and 4 bases had no gene match. Germline CDR1 is SEHNR and CDR2 is FQNEAQ (reference sequence). The CDR3 is 15 residues long. The CDR3 coding sequence is TGTGCCAGCAGCTTAGCCCCCAGCGGGGGCGGGGAGCTGTTTTTT. Translated: CASSLAPSGGGELFF.

In this sample, this clone turned up many times. At the DNA level, this CDR3 is encoded by other sequences in the same sample as well. The gene calls are TRBV28 and TRBJ1-2; 8 bases line up with TRBD1. The ends lost 6 bases at V and 2 bases at J; junction bases unmatched: 2. Germline CDR1 is MDHEN and CDR2 is SYDVKM. The CDR3 is made up of 13 amino acids. The CDR3 DNA reads TGTGCCAGCAGAACAGGGGGAAACTATGGCTACACCTTC. Translation gives CASRTGGNYGYTF.

The V and J genes are TRBV5-1 and TRBJ2-3; 8 bases match TRBD2. With V trimmed by 2 bases and J by 3 bases, 8 bases remained unmatched. This CDR3 region has 16 residues. The germline V gene has CDR1 SGHRS and CDR2 YFSETQ. The CDR3 region has the DNA TGCGCCAGCAGCTTAGATTTAGCGGGACCAACAGATACGCAGTATTTT. It encodes CASSLDLAGPTDTQYF.

The chain uses TRBV29-1 and TRBJ2-5; 8 bases agree with TRBD2. J lost 3 bases, V lost 6 bases, and 12 bases had no gene match. The CDR3 is made up of 15 amino acids. CDR1 and CDR2 from the germline V gene are SQVTM and ANQGSEA. CDR3 sequence (DNA): TGCAGCGTCCGGGGCTTTAGCGGGGATAAAGAGACCCAGTACTTC. The encoded protein is CSVRGFSGDKETQYF.

CDR3 in amino acids: CASSLGRNNGYTF. The CDR3 DNA reads TGTGCCAGCAGCCTGGGGAGGAACAATGGCTACACCTTC. The V gene is TRBV6-2 or TRBV6-3, the J gene TRBJ1-2; D remains unclear. CDR1 MNHEY and CDR2 SVGEGT come from the germline V gene. V lost 6 bases and J 6 bases, leaving 14 bases between the germline ends. The CDR3 runs to 13 residues.

In its sample, this clone was seen once. The chain recombines TRBV5-4 with TRBJ1-2, with unresolved D. Germline CDR1 is SGHNT and CDR2 is YYREEE (reference sequence). V was pared by 0 bases and J by 7 bases, with 13 bases between. The length of the CDR3 is 14 residues. The CDR3 sequence is CASSLDSGRGGYTF. Written as DNA, the CDR3 is TGTGCCAGCAGCTTGGATAGTGGGAGAGGTGGCTACACCTTC.

This chain uses TRBV11-2 with TRBJ1-2; 8 nucleotides align to TRBD1. Germline-derived CDR1 and CDR2 are SGHAT and FQNNGV. Unmatched junction bases numbered 8, after V lost 7 bases and J lost 4 bases. The CDR3 spans 14 residues. Here the CDR3 reads CASTRDRFFYGYTF. CDR3 DNA sequence: TGTGCCAGCACCCGGGACAGGTTCTTCTATGGCTACACCTTC.

Comment on this clone: Other DNA sequences in this sample translate to the same CDR3. The chain couples TRBV20-1 to TRBJ2-3; D may be TRBD2 (5 bases). V was shortened by 6 bases and J by 2 bases, with 6 bases between the two germline ends. CDR3 length: 11 residues. CDR1 and CDR2 (germline): DFQATT, SNEGSKA (reference sequence). The CDR3 reads CSATTTDTQYF. The CDR3 DNA sequence: TGCAGTGCGACTACCACAGATACGCAGTATTTT.

The chain combines TRBV4-1 with TRBJ2-2; 7 bases fit TRBD1. The ends lost 6 bases at V and 1 base at J; junction bases unmatched: 8. The CDR3 spans 16 residues. The V gene's germline CDR1 is MGHRA and CDR2 YSYEKL. CDR3 bases: TGCGCCAGCAGGCGACAGGGTACTTTGAACACCGGGGAGCTGTTTTTT. As protein: CASRRQGTLNTGELFF.

This sequence joins TRBV2 and TRBJ1-3; weak D call: TRBD1 (6 bases). CDR1 is SNHLY, CDR2 FYNNEI, per germline. Trimming pared 8 bases from V and 3 bases from J, leaving 11 bases between. There are 13 residues in the CDR3. The CDR3 bases are TGTGCCAGCCTCAGGGGTCATGGAAACACCATATATTTT. Encoded protein: CASLRGHGNTIYF.

The chain carries TRBV4-3 and TRBJ1-5; tentatively, D is TRBD1 (6 bases). Germline CDR1 reads LGHNA; CDR2 reads YSLEER. V lost 2 bases, J lost 5 bases, and 13 bases lay in between. The CDR3 is made up of 15 amino acids. DNA for the CDR3: TGCGCCAGCAGCCAATCATTGGACAGCCATCAGCCCCAGCATTTT. Translation gives CASSQSLDSHQPQHF.

The chain joins TRBV11-2 to TRBJ2-1, with 12 bases identical to TRBD2. J lost 4 bases, V lost 5 bases, and 6 bases had no gene match. The germline V gene has CDR1 SGHAT and CDR2 FQNNGV. CDR3 size: 16 residues. The CDR3 here is CASSPRTSGDYNEQFF. The CDR3 region has the DNA TGTGCCAGCAGCCCAAGGACTAGCGGGGATTACAATGAGCAGTTCTTC.

With respect to this clone: Its ends do not fully match the called genes, so a read error is possible. The chain employs TRBV6-1 and TRBJ1-2; no reliable D call. The CDR3 extends over 14 amino acids. The V gene's germline CDR1 is MNHNS and CDR2 SASEGT. The CDR3 reads CASSEVGGNRGCTF. The CDR3, as DNA: TGTGCCAGCAGTGAAGTAGGCGGGAACAGAGGCTGCACCTTC.

This sequence joins TRBV28 and TRBJ1-4; 7 bases are a match to TRBD1. J gave up 0 bases and V 4 bases, and 17 bases lay outside the gene matches. The CDR3 contains 20 residues. Germline loops: CDR1 MDHEN, CDR2 SYDVKM. The CDR3 nucleotides are TGTGCCAGCAGTTCCACGGGTAGAGTGGACAGGAGCGCAACTAATGAAAAACTGTTTTTT. Encoded protein: CASSSTGRVDRSATNEKLFF.

The chain combines TRBV28 with TRBJ1-4; the D gene is possibly TRBD1 (6 bases). Germline lookup yields CDR1 MDHEN and CDR2 SYDVKM. V was pared by 1 base and J by 8 bases, with 14 bases between. The CDR3 runs to 15 residues. The CDR3 is CASSLFPGQGEKLFF. The CDR3 nucleotides read TGTGCCAGCAGTTTATTCCCGGGCCAGGGGGAAAAACTGTTTTTT.